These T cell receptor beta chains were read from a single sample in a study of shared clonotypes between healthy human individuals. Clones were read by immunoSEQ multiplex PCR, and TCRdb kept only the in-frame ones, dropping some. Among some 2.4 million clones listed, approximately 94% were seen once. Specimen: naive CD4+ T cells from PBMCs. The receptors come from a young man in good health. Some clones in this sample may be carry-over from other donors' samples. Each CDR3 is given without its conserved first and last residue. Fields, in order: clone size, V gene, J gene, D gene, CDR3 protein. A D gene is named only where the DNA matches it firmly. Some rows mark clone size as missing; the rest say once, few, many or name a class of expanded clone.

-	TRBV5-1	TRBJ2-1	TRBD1	ASSLPGQGPHEQF
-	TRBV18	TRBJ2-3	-	ASSPTLGRSADTQY
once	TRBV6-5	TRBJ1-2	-	ASSMTVNYGYT
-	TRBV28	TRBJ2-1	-	ASSLFGLYNEQF
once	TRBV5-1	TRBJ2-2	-	ASSLFGASGELF
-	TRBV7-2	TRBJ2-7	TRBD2	ASSLGLAGSYEQY
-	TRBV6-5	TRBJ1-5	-	ASSYSGRNQPQH
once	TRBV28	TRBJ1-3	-	ASSWGGAGADHSGNTIY
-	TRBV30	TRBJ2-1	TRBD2	AWRPSGRYNEQF
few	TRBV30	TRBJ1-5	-	AWSHQGVQPQH
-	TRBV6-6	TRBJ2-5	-	ASTQRGSTTQY
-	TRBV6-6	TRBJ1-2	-	ASSYDGVGSDGYT
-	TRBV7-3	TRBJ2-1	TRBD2	ASSSLAASYNEQF
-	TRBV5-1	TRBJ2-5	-	ASSLGSGGGQETQY
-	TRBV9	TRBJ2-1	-	ASSALTGIGEQF
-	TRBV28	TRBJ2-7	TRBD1	VSSSGQGAGEQY
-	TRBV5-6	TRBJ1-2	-	ASSSGAPRSYT
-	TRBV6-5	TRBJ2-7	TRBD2	ASSYRGEGNYEQY
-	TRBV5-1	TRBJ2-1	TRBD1	ASSGKTGGAYNEQF
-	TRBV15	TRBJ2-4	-	ATSRGPPRVNIQY
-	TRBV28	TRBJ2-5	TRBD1	ASTAPRGRGQETQY
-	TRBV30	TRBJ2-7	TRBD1	AWSSKGTDAYEQY
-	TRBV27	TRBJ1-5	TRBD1	ASSLRGPQPQH
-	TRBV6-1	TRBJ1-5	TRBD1	ASDRGLFQPQH